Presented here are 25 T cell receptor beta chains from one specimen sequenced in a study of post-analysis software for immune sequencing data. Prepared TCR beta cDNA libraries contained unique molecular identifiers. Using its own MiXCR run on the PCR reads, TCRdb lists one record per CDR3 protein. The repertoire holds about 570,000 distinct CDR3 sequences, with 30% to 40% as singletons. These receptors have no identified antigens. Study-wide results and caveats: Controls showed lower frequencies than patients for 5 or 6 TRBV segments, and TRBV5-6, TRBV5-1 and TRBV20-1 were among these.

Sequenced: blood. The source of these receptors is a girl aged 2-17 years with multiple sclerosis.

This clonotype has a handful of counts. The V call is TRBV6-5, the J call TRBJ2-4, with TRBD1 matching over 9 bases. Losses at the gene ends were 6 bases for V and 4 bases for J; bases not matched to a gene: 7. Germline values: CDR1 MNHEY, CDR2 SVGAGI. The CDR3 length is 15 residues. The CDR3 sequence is CASSRGTGKKNIQYF. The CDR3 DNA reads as TGTGCCAGCAGCAGAGGGACAGGGAAGAAAAACATTCAGTACTTC.

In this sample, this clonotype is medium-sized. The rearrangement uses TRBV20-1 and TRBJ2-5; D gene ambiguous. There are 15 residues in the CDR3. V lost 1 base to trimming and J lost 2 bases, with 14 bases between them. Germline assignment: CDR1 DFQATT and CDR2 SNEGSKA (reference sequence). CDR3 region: CSARAAPPAQETQYF. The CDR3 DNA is TGCAGTGCTAGAGCGGCTCCCCCCGCACAAGAGACCCAGTACTTC.

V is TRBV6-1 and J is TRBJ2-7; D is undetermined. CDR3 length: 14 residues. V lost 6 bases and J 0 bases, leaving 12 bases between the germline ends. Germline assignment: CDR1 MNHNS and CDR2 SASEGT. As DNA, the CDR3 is TGTGCCAGCAGGGACCAGTGGAGCTCCTACGAGCAGTACTTC. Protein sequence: CASRDQWSSYEQYF.

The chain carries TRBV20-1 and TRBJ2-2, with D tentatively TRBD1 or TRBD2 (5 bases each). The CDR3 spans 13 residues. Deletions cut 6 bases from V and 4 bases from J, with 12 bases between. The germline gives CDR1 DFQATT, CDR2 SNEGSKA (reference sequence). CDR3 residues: CSAHNGATGELFF. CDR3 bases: TGCAGTGCGCACAACGGGGCCACCGGGGAGCTGTTTTTT.

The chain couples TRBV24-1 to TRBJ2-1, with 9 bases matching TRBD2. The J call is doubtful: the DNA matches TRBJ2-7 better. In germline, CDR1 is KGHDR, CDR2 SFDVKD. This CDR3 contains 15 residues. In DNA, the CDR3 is TGTGCCACCAGTGTAGGCGGGGGGGCCTACAATGAGCAGTACTTC. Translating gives CATSVGGGAYNEQYF.

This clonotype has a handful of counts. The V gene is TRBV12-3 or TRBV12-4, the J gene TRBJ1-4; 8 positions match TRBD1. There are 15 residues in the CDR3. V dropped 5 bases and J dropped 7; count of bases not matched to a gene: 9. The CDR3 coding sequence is TGTGCCAGCAGTCCAAACAGGGGGGGAAGTGAAAAACTGTTTTTT. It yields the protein CASSPNRGGSEKLFF.

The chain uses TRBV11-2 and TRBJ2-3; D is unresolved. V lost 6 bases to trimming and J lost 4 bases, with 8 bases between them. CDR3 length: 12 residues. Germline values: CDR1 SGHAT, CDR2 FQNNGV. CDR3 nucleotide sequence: TGTGCCAGCAGAATTATGGCAGATACGCAGTATTTT. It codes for CASRIMADTQYF.

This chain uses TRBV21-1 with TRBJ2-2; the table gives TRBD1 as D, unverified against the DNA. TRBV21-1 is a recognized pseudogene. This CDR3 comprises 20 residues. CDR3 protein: CASSKLPSPGEVIPRGELFF. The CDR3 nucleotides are TGTGCCAGCAGCAAACTACCCAGCCCCGGTGAGGTGATACCTCGAGGGGAGCTGTTTTTT.

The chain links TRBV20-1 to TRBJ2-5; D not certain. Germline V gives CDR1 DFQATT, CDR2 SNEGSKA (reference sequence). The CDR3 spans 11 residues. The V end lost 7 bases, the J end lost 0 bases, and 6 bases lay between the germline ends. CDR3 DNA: TGCAGTGAAGGCGACCAAGAGACCCAGTACTTC. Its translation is CSEGDQETQYF.

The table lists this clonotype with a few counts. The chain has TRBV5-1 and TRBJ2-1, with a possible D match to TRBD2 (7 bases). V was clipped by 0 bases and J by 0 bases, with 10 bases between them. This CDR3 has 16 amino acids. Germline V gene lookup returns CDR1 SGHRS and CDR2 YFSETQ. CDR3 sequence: CASSLVGGRSYNEQFF. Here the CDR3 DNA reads TGCGCCAGCAGCTTGGTCGGGGGGCGCTCCTACAATGAGCAGTTCTTC.

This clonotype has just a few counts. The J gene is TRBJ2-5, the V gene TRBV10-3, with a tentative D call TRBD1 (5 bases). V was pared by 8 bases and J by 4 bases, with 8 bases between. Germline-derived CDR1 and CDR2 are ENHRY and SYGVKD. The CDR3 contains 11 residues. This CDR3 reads CAIGALETQYF. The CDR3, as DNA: TGTGCCATCGGGGCGTTAGAGACCCAGTACTTC.

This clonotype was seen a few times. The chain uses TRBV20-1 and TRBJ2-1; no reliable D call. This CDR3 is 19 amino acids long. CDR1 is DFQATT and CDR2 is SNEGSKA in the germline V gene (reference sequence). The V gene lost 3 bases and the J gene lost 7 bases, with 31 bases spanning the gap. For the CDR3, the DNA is TGCAGTGCTAGTGCCCTCCTAGGCACGGTCCAGGTTAGGTCGAATGAGCAGTTCTTC. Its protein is CSASALLGTVQVRSNEQFF.

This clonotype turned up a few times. The CDR3 is CASSQASGAGYGYTF. CDR3 DNA: TGTGCCAGCAGCCAAGCCTCGGGCGCCGGTTATGGCTACACCTTC. The rearrangement links TRBV14 to TRBJ1-2; no reliable D call. This CDR3 has 15 residues. Per germline, CDR1 SGHDN and CDR2 FVKESK. Trimming left V 1 base short and J 5 bases short, with 14 bases between.

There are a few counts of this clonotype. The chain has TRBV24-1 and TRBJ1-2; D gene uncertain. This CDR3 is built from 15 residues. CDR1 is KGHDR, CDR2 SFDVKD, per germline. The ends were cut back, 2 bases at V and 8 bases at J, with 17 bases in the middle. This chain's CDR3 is CATSDSPYEEGGYTF. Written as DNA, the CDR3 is TGTGCCACCAGTGATTCCCCCTATGAAGAAGGAGGCTACACCTTC.

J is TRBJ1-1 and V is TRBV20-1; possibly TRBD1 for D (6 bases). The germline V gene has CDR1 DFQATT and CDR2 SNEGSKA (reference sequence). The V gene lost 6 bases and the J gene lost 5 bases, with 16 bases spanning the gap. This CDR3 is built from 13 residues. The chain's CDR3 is CSAPQQGGTEAFF. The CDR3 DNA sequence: TGCAGTGCACCTCAACAGGGTGGGACTGAAGCTTTCTTT.

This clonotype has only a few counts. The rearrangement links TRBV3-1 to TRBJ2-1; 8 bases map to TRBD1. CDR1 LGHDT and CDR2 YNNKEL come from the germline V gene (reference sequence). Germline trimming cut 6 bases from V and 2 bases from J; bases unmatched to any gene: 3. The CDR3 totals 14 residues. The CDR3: CASRRGQAYNEQFF. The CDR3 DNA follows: TGTGCCAGCAGGAGGGGACAGGCCTACAATGAGCAGTTCTTC.

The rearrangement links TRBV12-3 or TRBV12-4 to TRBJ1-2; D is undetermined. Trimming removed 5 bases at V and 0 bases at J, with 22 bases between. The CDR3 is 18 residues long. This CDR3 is CASSPRTAAMSSNYGYTF. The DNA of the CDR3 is TGTGCCAGCAGTCCAAGGACGGCAGCAATGTCCTCTAACTATGGCTACACCTTC.

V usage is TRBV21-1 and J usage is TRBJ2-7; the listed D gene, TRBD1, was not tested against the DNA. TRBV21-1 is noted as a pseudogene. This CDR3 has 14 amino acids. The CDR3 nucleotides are TGTGCCAGCAGCCCCCGGGACAGGGCCTACGAGCAGTACTTC. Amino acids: CASSPRDRAYEQYF.

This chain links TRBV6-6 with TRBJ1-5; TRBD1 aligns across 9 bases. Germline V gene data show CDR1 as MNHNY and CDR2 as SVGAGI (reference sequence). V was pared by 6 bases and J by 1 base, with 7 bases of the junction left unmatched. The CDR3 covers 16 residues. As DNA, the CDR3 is TGTGCCAGCAGAGACTCCGGGACAGGGAGCAATCAGCCCCAGCATTTT. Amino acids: CASRDSGTGSNQPQHF.

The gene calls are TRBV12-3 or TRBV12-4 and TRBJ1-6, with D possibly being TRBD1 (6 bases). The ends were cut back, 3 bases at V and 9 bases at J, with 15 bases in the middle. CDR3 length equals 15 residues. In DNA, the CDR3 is TGTGCCAGCAGTTTGGGGGCAGGGGTAAGTTCACCCCTCCACTTT. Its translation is CASSLGAGVSSPLHF.

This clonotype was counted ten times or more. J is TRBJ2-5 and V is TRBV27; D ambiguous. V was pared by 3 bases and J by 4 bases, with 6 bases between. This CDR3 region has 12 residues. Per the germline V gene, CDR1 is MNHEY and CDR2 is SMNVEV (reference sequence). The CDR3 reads CASSLFGETQYF. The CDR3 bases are TGTGCCAGCAGTTTGTTCGGAGAGACCCAGTACTTC.

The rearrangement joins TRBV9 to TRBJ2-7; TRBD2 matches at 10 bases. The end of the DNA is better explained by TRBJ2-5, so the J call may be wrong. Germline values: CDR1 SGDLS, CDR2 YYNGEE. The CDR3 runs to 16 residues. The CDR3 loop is CASSVGVSGGVETQYF. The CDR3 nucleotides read TGTGCCAGCAGCGTAGGGGTCAGCGGGGGGGTGGAGACCCAGTACTTC.

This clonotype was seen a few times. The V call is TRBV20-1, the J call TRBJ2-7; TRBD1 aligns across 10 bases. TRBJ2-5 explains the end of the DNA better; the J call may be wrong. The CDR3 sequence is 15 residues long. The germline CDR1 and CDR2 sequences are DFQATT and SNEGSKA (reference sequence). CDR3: CSAIREGQGLGTQYF. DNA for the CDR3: TGCAGTGCTATCCGTGAGGGACAGGGGCTAGGGACCCAGTACTTC.

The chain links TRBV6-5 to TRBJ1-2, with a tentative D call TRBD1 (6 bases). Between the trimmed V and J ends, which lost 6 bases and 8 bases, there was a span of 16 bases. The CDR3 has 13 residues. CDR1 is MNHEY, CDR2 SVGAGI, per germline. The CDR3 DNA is TGTGCCAGCAGCACAGTGGGGGCAGGCGGCTACACCTTC. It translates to CASSTVGAGGYTF.

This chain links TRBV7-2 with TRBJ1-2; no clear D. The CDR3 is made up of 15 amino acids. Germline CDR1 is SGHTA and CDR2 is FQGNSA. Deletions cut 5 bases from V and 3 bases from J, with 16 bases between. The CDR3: CASSPGREWYYGYTF. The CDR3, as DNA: TGTGCCAGCAGCCCTGGACGGGAATGGTACTATGGCTACACCTTC.